A single sample is the source of the 27 T cell receptor beta chains below, sequenced in a study of vaccination effects on CD4 cells after COVID-19. TCRdb keeps only in-frame clones here, not all; method: immunoSEQ multiplex PCR. Altogether some 41,000 clones are present, roughly 79% being singletons, with the ten largest covering roughly 10%. Viral peptide pools were used in the ViraFEST assay to expand antigen-specific CD4+ T cells, and sequencing came afterward. Following culture for nine to ten days, CD4+ T cells were isolated. Vaccinated participants had no history of SARS-CoV-2 infection and tested negative for nucleocapsid antibodies. No antigens are known for them. This material consisted of CD4+ T cells from PBMCs cultured with SARS-CoV-2 spike peptides, taken before COVID-19 vaccination. The receptors stem from a human donor who received a COVID-19 vaccine.

The chain employs TRBV6-5 and TRBJ1-4, with D possibly matching TRBD1 (5 bases). V lost 3 bases to trimming and J lost 7 bases, with 15 bases between them. The germline gives CDR1 MNHEY, CDR2 SVGAGI. CDR3 size: 15 residues. CDR3 loop: CASSYRSPQGEKLFF. Here the CDR3 DNA reads TGTGCCAGCAGTTATAGGAGCCCCCAGGGTGAAAAACTGTTTTTT.

This clone was detected only a few times. V usage is TRBV27 and J usage is TRBJ2-2; no clear D. This CDR3 has 14 amino acids. Germline CDR1 reads MNHEY; CDR2 reads SMNVEV (reference sequence). V gave up 6 bases and J gave up 1 base, with 9 bases separating them. This chain's CDR3 is CASSPRQNTGELFF. CDR3 DNA sequence: TGTGCCAGCAGCCCCCGGCAGAACACCGGGGAGCTGTTTTTT.

This rearrangement joins TRBV3-1 (or the pseudogene TRBV3-2) to TRBJ1-2; 7 bases are shared with TRBD1. Germline CDR1 reads LGHDT; CDR2 reads YNNKEL (reference sequence). The length of the CDR3 is 15 residues. J lost 3 bases, V lost 1 base, and 5 bases had no gene match. This CDR3 is CASSQGTGKDYGYTF. As DNA, the CDR3 is TGTGCCAGCAGCCAAGGGACAGGCAAGGACTATGGCTACACCTTC.

V and J are TRBV6-5 and TRBJ2-4; perhaps D is TRBD1 or TRBD2 (5 bases each). V was trimmed by 2 bases and J by 2 bases, leaving 7 bases between them. The CDR3 covers 14 residues. Germline V gives CDR1 MNHEY, CDR2 SVGAGI. The CDR3 loop reads CASSYGGTKNIQYF. CDR3 DNA: TGTGCCAGCAGTTACGGGGGTACCAAAAACATTCAGTACTTC.

The chain is built from TRBV6-2 or TRBV6-3 and TRBJ2-2; D gene unclear. The CDR3 has 14 amino acids. Trimming left V 0 bases short and J 2 bases short, with 4 bases between. The germline CDR1 and CDR2 sequences are MNHEY and SVGEGT. The CDR3, as DNA: TGTGCCAGCAGTTACTCACTCAACACCGGGGAGCTGTTTTTT. It translates to CASSYSLNTGELFF.

This rearrangement joins TRBV11-2 to TRBJ2-1, with TRBD2 matching 9 bases. Germline CDR1 reads SGHAT; CDR2 reads FQNNGV. With 5 bases clipped from V and 13 bases from J, the junction kept 12 bases outside the gene matches. This CDR3 comprises 14 residues. The CDR3 region is CASSQGLALGSQFF. As DNA, the CDR3 is TGTGCCAGCAGCCAGGGACTAGCTCTAGGCTCACAGTTCTTC.

The CDR3 here is CAWSAGRSEQYV. The CDR3 DNA is TGTGCCTGGAGTGCTGGCCGATCCGAGCAGTACGTC. The rearrangement links TRBV30 to TRBJ2-7; unclear D gene. Germline lookup yields CDR1 GTSNPN and CDR2 SVGIG (reference sequence). V was trimmed by 1 base and J by 6 bases, leaving 10 bases between them. This CDR3 has 12 residues.

This clone was observed once. The chain links TRBV7-2 to TRBJ2-1, with TRBD2 matching 8 bases. The germline V gene encodes CDR1 SGHTA and CDR2 FQGNSA. CDR3 size: 15 residues. Trimming at V came to 3 bases and at J to 4 bases, leaving 5 bases not matched to a gene. CDR3 DNA sequence: TGTGCCAGCAGCTTTACTAGCGGAGCTTACAATGAGCAGTTCTTC. Translated: CASSFTSGAYNEQFF.

The chain couples TRBV6-5 to TRBJ1-1; D gene uncertain. The CDR3 is made up of 11 amino acids. Germline V gives CDR1 MNHEY, CDR2 SVGAGI. Deletions cut 5 bases from V and 8 bases from J, with 9 bases between. This CDR3 is CASSHIDEAFF. Here the CDR3 DNA reads TGTGCCAGCAGTCATATAGACGAAGCTTTCTTT.

This clone showed up just a few times. The chain links TRBV27 to TRBJ1-4, with D possibly being TRBD1 (6 bases). The V and J ends lost 3 bases and 8 bases respectively, with 13 bases between them. CDR3 size: 14 residues. From germline, CDR1 is MNHEY and CDR2 SMNVEV (reference sequence). CDR3 protein: CASSLAGAGEKLFF. Here the CDR3 DNA reads TGTGCCAGCAGTTTGGCGGGGGCTGGGGAAAAACTGTTTTTT.

This rearrangement joins TRBV7-2 to TRBJ1-2, with TRBD1 as a possible D gene (5 bases). V was clipped by 5 bases and J by 8 bases, with 15 bases between them. This CDR3 has 13 amino acids. Germline V CDR1 and CDR2: SGHTA, FQGNSA. As DNA, the CDR3 is TGTGCCAGCAGCGCGGGGACGGGGCCCGGCTACACCTTC. As protein: CASSAGTGPGYTF.

The chain has TRBV4-1 and TRBJ2-4; D not resolved. Trimming cost V 1 base and J 0 bases, with 10 bases left between them. Germline V gene lookup returns CDR1 MGHRA and CDR2 YSYEKL. CDR3 length equals 16 residues. This CDR3 is CASSQGQTLAKNIQYF. In DNA form, the CDR3 reads TGCGCCAGCAGCCAAGGGCAGACACTAGCCAAAAACATTCAGTACTTC.

V gene TRBV3-1 (or the pseudogene TRBV3-2) combines with J gene TRBJ2-3; D gene uncertain. The germline V gene encodes CDR1 LGHDT and CDR2 YNNKEL (reference sequence). Trimming cost V 1 base and J 4 bases, with 9 bases left between them. The CDR3 is 14 amino acids. The CDR3 sequence: CASSQVGPADTQYF. The CDR3 nucleotides read TGTGCCAGCAGCCAAGTCGGGCCGGCAGATACGCAGTATTTT.

V gene TRBV30 combines with J gene TRBJ1-2; D remains ambiguous. Per the germline V gene, CDR1 is GTSNPN and CDR2 is SVGIG (reference sequence). Between the trimmed V and J ends, which lost 2 bases and 7 bases, there was a span of 11 bases. The CDR3 runs to 12 residues. The CDR3 DNA reads as TGTGCCTGGAGTCTTACCGCGGGTGGCTACACCTTC. The encoded protein is CAWSLTAGGYTF.

This clone occurred a few times. The rearrangement links TRBV6-5 to TRBJ1-2; D gene ambiguous. Trimming pared 7 bases from V and 5 bases from J, leaving 11 bases between. The CDR3 totals 12 residues. Germline-derived CDR1 and CDR2 are MNHEY and SVGAGI. CDR3: CASTTANYGYTF. The CDR3 nucleotides read TGTGCCAGCACGACGGCGAATTATGGCTACACCTTC.

The V gene is TRBV28, the J gene TRBJ2-5, with TRBD2 identical over 8 bases. The germline V gene has CDR1 MDHEN and CDR2 SYDVKM. V shed 2 bases and J 3 bases; nucleotides not matched to a gene: 5. The length of the CDR3 is 15 residues. DNA of the CDR3: TGTGCCAGCAGTTTACGGGGGGGGGCTGAAGAGACCCAGTACTTC. Translation: CASSLRGGAEETQYF.

This clone was picked up one time. J is TRBJ2-1 and V is TRBV24-1; D call uncertain. Trimming removed 3 bases at V and 6 bases at J, with 11 bases between. Germline CDR1 reads KGHDR; CDR2 reads SFDVKD. This CDR3 comprises 14 residues. For the CDR3, the DNA is TGTGCCACCAGTGATCCCGCTCGTATCAATGAGCAGTTCTTC. Translating it yields CATSDPARINEQFF.

The gene calls are TRBV3-1 (or the pseudogene TRBV3-2) and TRBJ2-2; TRBD2 agrees at 13 bases. Germline trimming cut 0 bases from V and 2 bases from J; bases unmatched to any gene: 6. The CDR3 consists of 19 residues. Germline assignment: CDR1 LGHDT and CDR2 YNNKEL (reference sequence). This chain's CDR3 is CASSQDLGLAGANTGELFF. CDR3 DNA sequence: TGTGCCAGCAGCCAAGATCTCGGACTAGCGGGGGCCAACACCGGGGAGCTGTTTTTT.

The chain employs TRBV11-3 and TRBJ2-3, with D maybe TRBD2 (7 bases). In germline, CDR1 is SGHNT, CDR2 YENEEA. This CDR3 is 16 amino acids long. Trimming pared 0 bases from V and 7 bases from J, leaving 17 bases between. The CDR3 DNA is TGTGCCAGCAGCTTAGAGTCGGGGGGCTCCATGAATACGCAGTATTTT. Residues: CASSLESGGSMNTQYF.

The V and J genes are TRBV3-1 (or the pseudogene TRBV3-2) and TRBJ1-6; D unresolved. Trimming took off 0 bases at V and 6 bases at J, with 9 bases between the two ends. CDR1 is LGHDT and CDR2 is YNNKEL in the germline V gene (reference sequence). This CDR3 comprises 15 residues. The CDR3 DNA follows: TGTGCCAGCAGCCAAGAAGGTTATCCTAATTCACCCCTCCACTTT. Translation gives CASSQEGYPNSPLHF.

The chain couples TRBV19 to TRBJ1-4; 7 bases fit TRBD1. CDR3 size: 14 residues. Germline loops: CDR1 LNHDA, CDR2 SQIVND (reference sequence). Trimming at V came to 6 bases and at J to 6 bases, leaving 7 bases not matched to a gene. DNA of the CDR3: TGTGCCAGTAGGAACAGGGGCAGGGATGAAAAACTGTTTTTT. It encodes CASRNRGRDEKLFF.

This chain uses TRBV9 with TRBJ2-3; D may correspond to TRBD1 or TRBD2 (6 bases each). In germline, CDR1 is SGDLS, CDR2 YYNGEE. The CDR3 length is 16 residues. Trimming took 3 bases from V and 3 from J, leaving 17 bases between them. Here the CDR3 reads CASSARGWGATDTQYF. In DNA form, the CDR3 reads TGTGCCAGCAGCGCCCGGGGGTGGGGGGCTACAGATACGCAGTATTTT.

This chain links TRBV7-3 with TRBJ2-2, with 9 positions matching TRBD2. The CDR3 length is 16 residues. The germline CDR1 and CDR2 sequences are SGHTA and FQGTGA. The V gene end was trimmed by 3 bases and the J gene end by 5 bases; junction bases not matched to a gene: 7. In nucleotides, the CDR3 is TGTGCCAGCAGCTTCGGCGGGGGGGCCCTTACCGGGGAGCTGTTTTTT. Its translation: CASSFGGGALTGELFF. Looking up the rest from reference TRBV7-3 and TRBJ2-2 gives the full variable domain: GAGVSQTPSNKVTEKGKYVELRCDPISGHTALYWYRQSLGQGPEFLIYFQGTGAADDSGLPNDRFFAVRPEGSVSTLKIQRTERGDSAVYLCASSFGGGALTGELFFGEGSRLTVL.

The rearrangement links TRBV19 to TRBJ2-5; D may be TRBD2 (7 bases). CDR3 length: 13 amino acids. Germline CDR1 is LNHDA and CDR2 is SQIVND (reference sequence). V lost 6 bases and J 5 bases, leaving 13 bases between the germline ends. CDR3 loop: CASRRGRGETQYF. The CDR3 coding sequence is TGTGCCAGTAGGAGGGGGAGGGGGGAGACCCAGTACTTC.

The chain recombines TRBV12-5 with TRBJ1-1; the match to TRBD1 covers 10 bases. The CDR3 spans 14 residues. The V gene's germline CDR1 is LGHNT and CDR2 FRNRAP. V was clipped by 2 bases and J by 5 bases; unmatched bases: 2. As DNA, the CDR3 is TGTGCTAGTGGTTTGAGGGACAGGGGAACTGAAGCTTTCTTT. Translation gives CASGLRDRGTEAFF.

Notes on this clone: The junction departs from germline at one end; a sequencing error may be responsible. This sequence joins TRBV4-1 and TRBJ2-6; 10 bases map to TRBD1. Looked up from germline, CDR1 is MGHRA and CDR2 is YSYEKL. CDR3 length: 16 residues. In DNA, the CDR3 is TGCGCCAGCAGCCAGGGACAGGGGTATGGGGCCAACGTCCTGGCTTTC. Translating it yields CASSQGQGYGANVLAF.

This clone was counted a single time. The CDR3 loop is CASSFSGGADTQYF. CDR3 nucleotide sequence: TGTGCCAGTAGTTTCAGCGGGGGGGCAGATACGCAGTATTTT. This rearrangement joins TRBV19 to TRBJ2-3, with 10 bases that match TRBD2. CDR1 is LNHDA and CDR2 is SQIVND in the germline V gene (reference sequence). This CDR3 region has 14 residues. Trimming removed 5 bases from V and 4 bases from J; junction bases left unmatched: 3.